The subject of this entry is one T cell receptor (beta chain). The antigen is undetermined. The sample is drawn from a study of PD-1 blockade in classical Hodgkin lymphoma. The repertoire was sequenced with immunoSEQ multiplex PCR; TCRdb's copy has only in-frame clones and lacks some. Among 50,000 to 65,000 clones, approximately 94% were seen once, and the ten largest hold more than 7.5%. Indicated time point: cycle 4 day 1 (C4D1), after more than five weeks of nivolumab. Each patient's relapse followed autologous stem cell transplantation, and brentuximab vedotin exposure varied. Responses achieved at best were complete response, partial response or progressive disease. The CDR3 contains 16 residues. From germline, CDR1 is MGHDK and CDR2 SYGVNS. Trimming pared 1 base from V and 4 bases from J, leaving 14 bases between. Overall study results and limits: Healthy donors were reported to have higher baseline TCR diversity than newly diagnosed patients. In CD4+ cells, TCR diversity went up significantly by C4D1, but in CD8+ cells it did not. Nothing has yet pinned down what causes the repertoire differences, possibly disease activity or prior therapy.

The source of this sequence is a human donor with classical Hodgkin lymphoma. V usage is TRBV25-1 and J usage is TRBJ2-1, with a weak D call TRBD2 (5 bases). Here the sequenced sample was peripheral blood mononuclear cells (PBMCs), taken before the fourth cycle of nivolumab. The CDR3 nucleotides read TGTGCCAGCAGTGAATCAACTGCGGGCAGTTACAATGAGCAGTTCTTC. Its protein product is CASSESTAGSYNEQFF.